Presented here are 19 T cell receptor beta chains from one specimen sequenced in a study of T cell responses to AZD1222 COVID-19 vaccine. Using immunoSEQ multiplex PCR, the repertoire was profiled, and TCRdb retains in-frame clones only, with some absent. The sample has 98,000 or so clones, roughly 90% seen once. The sequencing here drew on peripheral blood, taken 28 days after the second AZD1222 dose. The source of these receptors is an adult who received the AZD1222 COVID-19 vaccine.

The gene calls are TRBV10-1 and TRBJ1-1; D uncertain. From germline, CDR1 is WNHNN and CDR2 SYGVQD (reference sequence). The CDR3 is 13 residues long. Trimming removed 11 bases at V and 0 bases at J, with 13 bases between. The CDR3 DNA reads as TGCGCCTCTAGGGAAGCCTTGAACACTGAAGCTTTCTTT. Protein: CASREALNTEAFF.

This clone was detected once. The chain carries TRBV10-1 and TRBJ2-1; TRBD2 matches 7 bases. V lost 3 bases, J lost 3 bases, and 8 bases stayed unmatched. The V gene's germline CDR1 is WNHNN and CDR2 SYGVQD (reference sequence). This CDR3 has 16 amino acids. In nucleotides, the CDR3 is TGCGCCAGCAGTGACCACAGGACTAGTGACTACAATGAGCAGTTCTTC. Protein sequence: CASSDHRTSDYNEQFF.

The CDR3 DNA is TGTGCCAGCAGGGGGAGGCGCAGTACGACCTACGAGCAGTACTTC. Translated, it gives CASRGRRSTTYEQYF. V and J are TRBV28 and TRBJ2-7; the D gene is possibly TRBD2 (6 bases). The germline V gene has CDR1 MDHEN and CDR2 SYDVKM. V gave up 6 bases and J gave up 2 bases, with 17 bases separating them. The CDR3 has 15 amino acids.

The rearrangement links TRBV4-1 to TRBJ2-1; no clear D gene. Germline-derived CDR1 and CDR2 are MGHRA and YSYEKL. With 6 bases removed from V and 5 bases from J, the gap between germline ends came to 5 bases. This CDR3 comprises 11 residues. CDR3 region: CASRLNNEQFF. CDR3 bases: TGCGCCAGCAGACTCAACAATGAGCAGTTCTTC.

The chain carries TRBV30 and TRBJ1-3; D possibly corresponds to TRBD1 (5 bases). Trimming removed 2 bases from V and 0 bases from J, with 8 bases in between. This CDR3 has 14 amino acids. Germline CDR1 and CDR2: GTSNPN and SVGIG (reference sequence). The CDR3 nucleotides read TGTGCCTGGAGTCCAGGGAGCTCTGGAAACACCATATATTTT. Encoded protein: CAWSPGSSGNTIYF. Full variable domain (missing parts from reference TRBV30 and TRBJ1-3): SQTIHQWPATLVQPVGSPLSLECTVEGTSNPNLYWYRQAAGRGLQLLFYSVGIGQISSEVPQNLSASRPQDRQFILSSKKLLLSDSGFYLCAWSPGSSGNTIYFGEGSWLTVV.

This rearrangement joins TRBV28 to TRBJ2-1; TRBD1 matches at 7 bases. CDR1 MDHEN and CDR2 SYDVKM come from the germline V gene. Trimming cost V 8 bases and J 6 bases; bases outside gene matches: 4. The CDR3 spans 12 residues. The CDR3 spells CASRQGSNEQFF. As DNA, the CDR3 is TGTGCCAGCCGACAGGGAAGCAATGAGCAGTTCTTC.

The chain carries TRBV5-8 and TRBJ2-5; D is possibly TRBD2 (6 bases). Trimming pared 2 bases from V and 4 bases from J, leaving 12 bases between. CDR3 length equals 14 residues. CDR1 is SGHTS, CDR2 YDEGEE, per germline. The CDR3 DNA is TGTGCCAGCAGCTTACCGGGAGCCACAGAGACCCAGTACTTC. Translating it yields CASSLPGATETQYF.

The chain has TRBV2 and TRBJ1-4; D gene ambiguous. The CDR3 is made up of 13 amino acids. V was shortened by 9 bases and J by 7 bases, with 15 bases between the two germline ends. Per the germline V gene, CDR1 is SNHLY and CDR2 is FYNNEI. This CDR3 is CASRPDGGEKLFF. Written as DNA, the CDR3 is TGTGCCAGTCGACCGGACGGAGGTGAAAAACTGTTTTTT.

The table lists this clone with a count of one. The rearrangement links TRBV7-3 to TRBJ1-2; the D is unclear. The CDR3 length is 12 residues. V was pared by 4 bases and J by 10 bases, with 13 bases between. Germline-derived CDR1 and CDR2 are SGHTA and FQGTGA. In DNA, the CDR3 is TGTGCCAGCAGCTCGGGAGATGAGGTCTACACCTTC. This translates into CASSSGDEVYTF. The full variable domain, rest sourced from reference TRBV7-3 and TRBJ1-2, is GAGVSQTPSNKVTEKGKYVELRCDPISGHTALYWYRQSLGQGPEFLIYFQGTGAADDSGLPNDRFFAVRPEGSVSTLKIQRTERGDSAVYLCASSSGDEVYTFGSGTRLTVV.

The V gene is TRBV28, the J gene TRBJ2-1; 7 positions agree with TRBD2. Trimming cost V 3 bases and J 4 bases; bases outside gene matches: 15. Germline CDR1 is MDHEN and CDR2 is SYDVKM. CDR3 size: 18 residues. In DNA, the CDR3 is TGTGCCAGCAGTTTCCGCCTCTGGCGGACTAGGGTTTACAATGAGCAGTTCTTC. Translating gives CASSFRLWRTRVYNEQFF.

The V and J genes are TRBV2 and TRBJ2-1, with TRBD1 matching 8 bases. Trimming cost V 9 bases and J 6 bases; bases outside gene matches: 4. In germline, CDR1 is SNHLY, CDR2 FYNNEI. This CDR3 has 12 residues. CDR3 residues: CASDTGGNEQFF. The CDR3 nucleotides read TGTGCCAGTGATACAGGGGGCAATGAGCAGTTCTTC. Full variable domain (rest looked up from reference TRBV2 and TRBJ2-1): EPEVTQTPSHQVTQMGQEVILRCVPISNHLYFYWYRQILGQKVEFLVSFYNNEISEKSEIFDDQFSVERPDGSNFTLKIRSTKLEDSAMYFCASDTGGNEQFFGPGTRLTVL.

The chain employs TRBV2 and TRBJ2-2; 7 bases line up with TRBD1. The V and J ends lost 5 bases and 5 bases, in that order; junction bases with no gene match: 5. The CDR3 has 14 residues. Germline V gives CDR1 SNHLY, CDR2 FYNNEI. The CDR3 coding sequence is TGTGCCAGCAGTCGCGTCAGGGGGACCGGGGAGCTGTTTTTT. This encodes CASSRVRGTGELFF.

The chain is built from TRBV19 and TRBJ1-2; perhaps TRBD1 as D (6 bases). This CDR3 comprises 13 residues. Germline CDR1 reads LNHDA; CDR2 reads SQIVND (reference sequence). Trimming shortened V by 9 bases and J by 4 bases, and 15 bases separated the two germline ends. Here the CDR3 reads CASKLDRGYGYTF. CDR3 bases: TGTGCCAGCAAACTGGACAGAGGCTATGGCTACACCTTC.

The chain carries TRBV6-5 and TRBJ2-7; TRBD1 matches at 9 bases. The V gene end was trimmed by 0 bases and the J gene end by 6 bases; junction bases not matched to a gene: 6. CDR3 size: 15 residues. Germline CDR1 is MNHEY and CDR2 is SVGAGI. CDR3 loop: CASSYSWTGAREQYF. The CDR3 region has the DNA TGTGCCAGCAGTTACTCCTGGACAGGGGCGCGCGAGCAGTACTTC.

This clone was seen only once. The V gene is TRBV7-8, the J gene TRBJ1-5; D remains unclear. This CDR3 has 14 residues. Germline-derived CDR1 and CDR2 are SGHVS and FQNEAQ. With 3 bases removed from V and 9 bases from J, the gap between germline ends came to 15 bases. DNA of the CDR3: TGTGCCAGCAGCTTTTTTGTTGGGAGTCGGCCCCAGCATTTT. Its protein product is CASSFFVGSRPQHF.

The J gene is TRBJ2-1, the V gene TRBV27; D unresolved. The CDR3 has 13 amino acids. The germline V and J ends were trimmed by 4 bases and 4 bases, with 8 bases remaining between them. Germline loops: CDR1 MNHEY, CDR2 SMNVEV (reference sequence). The CDR3 region is CASSYSEYNEQFF. CDR3 nucleotide sequence: TGTGCCAGCAGTTACAGCGAGTACAATGAGCAGTTCTTC.

This clone occurred once. This chain uses TRBV30 with TRBJ2-7; D remains unclear. Per the germline V gene, CDR1 is GTSNPN and CDR2 is SVGIG (reference sequence). Between the trimmed V and J ends, which lost 5 bases and 0 bases, there was a span of 8 bases. The length of the CDR3 is 12 residues. The chain's CDR3 is CAWGPSSYEQYF. The CDR3 DNA follows: TGTGCCTGGGGACCCAGCTCCTACGAGCAGTACTTC.

The rearrangement joins TRBV28 to TRBJ2-7, with a tentative D call TRBD2 (6 bases). The V gene lost 4 bases and the J gene lost 3 bases, with 16 bases spanning the gap. This CDR3 contains 15 residues. The germline CDR1 and CDR2 sequences are MDHEN and SYDVKM. For the CDR3, the DNA is TGTGCCAGCAGTTCCTCGGGGGTCGGGTTCTACGAGCAGTACTTC. Translating it yields CASSSSGVGFYEQYF.

The chain joins TRBV4-2 to TRBJ1-4; no clear D. Germline CDR1 LGHNA, CDR2 YNFKEQ. The CDR3 runs 15 residues. The V gene lost 0 bases and the J gene lost 15 bases, with 20 bases spanning the gap. The DNA of the CDR3 is TGTGCCAGCAGCCAAGAAAGTTGGGAGGAGAAGAGGATGTTTTTT. The encoded protein is CASSQESWEEKRMFF.